A single sample is the source of the 20 T cell receptor beta chains below, sequenced in a study of T cells after yellow fever vaccination. Each CDR3 protein is one row after TCRdb ran MiXCR on the 5' RACE reads. There are roughly 160,000 distinct CDR3 sequences in the sample; almost 7% occur only once, and more than 2% lies in the top ten. The sample was CD4+ T cells sorted from PBMCs, taken 5 to 6 days after the first yellow fever vaccination. The receptors derive from a man aged 18 to 30 who received the YFV17D yellow fever vaccine.

V usage is TRBV4-3 and J usage is TRBJ1-6; no clear D. The CDR3 spans 13 residues. Trimming took off 4 bases at V and 8 bases at J, with 9 bases between the two ends. Germline CDR1 LGHNA, CDR2 YSLEER. CDR3 amino acids: CASSLVEDSPLHF. CDR3 DNA: TGCGCCAGCAGCCTTGTCGAGGATTCACCCCTCCACTTT.

This clonotype was seen at least ten times. The genes are TRBV21-1 and TRBJ2-5; the table's D call, TRBD1, was not checked against the DNA. TRBV21-1 is marked as a pseudogene. The CDR3 sequence is 14 residues long. Written as DNA, the CDR3 is TGTGCCAGCAGCAGCCTTAAGGGCGGGGAGACCCAGTACTTC. Amino acid sequence: CASSSLKGGETQYF.

A few counts support this clonotype. The chain is built from TRBV20-1 and TRBJ2-1; no reliable D call. This CDR3 comprises 15 residues. V dropped 1 base and J dropped 5 bases, with 15 bases sitting between them. Per germline, CDR1 DFQATT and CDR2 SNEGSKA (reference sequence). Written as DNA, the CDR3 is TGCAGTGCTAGAGGGGTGGGATCCCATCACAATGAGCAGTTCTTC. This sequence encodes CSARGVGSHHNEQFF.

The sample holds many counts of this clonotype. The rearrangement joins TRBV5-1 to TRBJ1-6, with D unclear. The V and J ends lost 0 bases and 0 bases respectively, with 1 base between them. The CDR3 length is 14 residues. Germline V gene lookup returns CDR1 SGHRS and CDR2 YFSETQ. The CDR3 spells CASSLGSYNSPLHF. The CDR3 DNA sequence: TGCGCCAGCAGCTTGGGCTCCTATAATTCACCCCTCCACTTT.

This clonotype was picked up a small number of times. J is TRBJ2-5 and V is TRBV5-4; D perhaps matches TRBD2 (6 bases). The CDR3 runs 15 residues. Trimming stripped 7 bases from V and 3 bases from J, with 19 bases between. Germline values: CDR1 SGHNT, CDR2 YYREEE (reference sequence). CDR3 nucleotide sequence: TGTGCCAGCGGGCAGGGTCGGGGAGGTGAAGAGACCCAGTACTTC. This sequence encodes CASGQGRGGEETQYF.

This clonotype appeared many times. The chain combines TRBV5-1 with TRBJ2-3; no clear D. V lost 3 bases, J lost 7 bases, and 6 bases lay in between. Germline V lookup: CDR1 SGHRS, CDR2 YFSETQ. This CDR3 region has 11 residues. As DNA, the CDR3 is TGCGCCAGCAGCTCGTCTTATACGCAGTATTTT. Protein product: CASSSSYTQYF.

The sample holds many counts of this clonotype. The gene calls are TRBV5-4 and TRBJ2-2; 10 bases align to TRBD2. The junction had 12 bases not matched to a gene; V was cut back by 2 bases and J by 8 bases. The CDR3 contains 17 residues. The germline V gene has CDR1 SGHNT and CDR2 YYREEE (reference sequence). The CDR3 is CASSFGPSGGAIGELFF. CDR3 in DNA: TGTGCCAGCAGCTTTGGACCGAGCGGGGGGGCCATTGGGGAGCTGTTTTTT.

The chain combines TRBV20-1 with TRBJ1-1, with D unresolved. The CDR3 sequence is 12 residues long. The germline gives CDR1 DFQATT, CDR2 SNEGSKA (reference sequence). V was shortened by 2 bases and J by 2 bases, with 6 bases between the two germline ends. CDR3 amino acids: CSARQSNTEAFF. CDR3 nucleotides: TGCAGTGCTAGACAGAGCAACACTGAAGCTTTCTTT.

The table lists this clonotype with a few counts. CDR3 loop: CASSPGAGGYNEQFF. The CDR3 DNA reads TGTGCCAGCTCACCGGGAGCGGGGGGGTACAATGAGCAGTTCTTC. This chain joins TRBV18 and TRBJ2-1; 10 bases match TRBD2. The V gene's germline CDR1 is KGHSH and CDR2 LQKENI. The V segment lost 3 bases and the J segment 4 bases; nucleotides outside the gene matches: 3. The CDR3 totals 15 residues.

This CDR3 reads CASTSESREKLFF. CDR3 nucleotides: TGTGCCAGTACATCGGAGAGCCGCGAAAAACTGTTTTTT. The chain links TRBV19 to TRBJ1-4; no reliable D call. V lost 7 bases and J lost 8, with 14 bases in between. In germline, CDR1 is LNHDA, CDR2 SQIVND (reference sequence). The CDR3 has 13 amino acids.

This clonotype was observed a few times. This sequence joins TRBV9 and TRBJ2-1, with a weak D call TRBD2 (5 bases). In germline, CDR1 is SGDLS, CDR2 YYNGEE. There are 13 residues in the CDR3. Between the trimmed V and J ends, which lost 1 base and 12 bases, there was a span of 14 bases. CDR3 region: CASSVLDGERQFF. The CDR3 DNA sequence: TGTGCCAGCAGCGTATTAGATGGGGAGCGGCAGTTCTTC.

This clonotype was observed a few times. The rearrangement links TRBV4-1 to TRBJ2-1; TRBD2 agrees at 8 bases. With V trimmed by 1 base and J by 4 bases, 3 bases remained unmatched. Germline assignment: CDR1 MGHRA and CDR2 YSYEKL. This CDR3 comprises 15 residues. The CDR3 spells CASSQVGTRYNEQFF. The CDR3 DNA follows: TGCGCCAGCAGCCAAGTGGGGACTAGATACAATGAGCAGTTCTTC.

The chain carries TRBV7-9 and TRBJ2-7; D possibly corresponds to TRBD1 (5 bases). This CDR3 is 13 amino acids long. V shed 3 bases and J shed 3 bases, with 9 bases lying between them. Per germline, CDR1 SEHNR and CDR2 FQNEAQ (reference sequence). The DNA for the CDR3 is TGTGCCAGCAGCTTTCGCCAGGGCTACGAGCAGTACTTC. It translates to CASSFRQGYEQYF.

There are a few counts of this clonotype. The genes are TRBV20-1 and TRBJ2-1, with TRBD2 matching 7 bases. The CDR3 consists of 17 residues. Germline-derived CDR1 and CDR2 are DFQATT and SNEGSKA (reference sequence). With V trimmed by 0 bases and J by 2 bases, 10 bases remained unmatched. The CDR3 nucleotides read TGCAGTGCTAGAGATCGAGAAATGGGGACTACCTACAATGAGCAGTTCTTC. This translates into CSARDREMGTTYNEQFF.

This clonotype was observed a handful of times. In DNA form, the CDR3 reads TGTGCCAGCAGCTTTAGCGGGGCAATGGCCCCCGATACGCAGTATTTT. Its translation is CASSFSGAMAPDTQYF. V gene TRBV11-2 combines with J gene TRBJ2-3; the match to TRBD2 covers 8 bases. J was trimmed by 6 bases and V by 3 bases; bases with no gene match: 11. The CDR3 covers 16 residues. Germline V CDR1 and CDR2: SGHAT, FQNNGV. Full variable domain (rest looked up from reference TRBV11-2 and TRBJ2-3): EAGVAQSPRYKIIEKRQSVAFWCNPISGHATLYWYQQILGQGPKLLIQFQNNGVVDDSQLPKDRFSAERLKGVDSTLKIQPAKLEDSAVYLCASSFSGAMAPDTQYFGPGTRLTVL.

This sequence joins TRBV19 and TRBJ1-2, with a tentative D call TRBD1 (6 bases). Germline V gene lookup returns CDR1 LNHDA and CDR2 SQIVND (reference sequence). The V end was cut by 4 bases, the J end by 4 bases, with 16 bases between. CDR3 size: 15 residues. The CDR3 protein is CASSTTQGRGYGYTF. The CDR3 DNA follows: TGTGCCAGTAGTACCACACAGGGTCGGGGCTATGGCTACACCTTC.

This clonotype occurred many times. The chain carries TRBV20-1 and TRBJ1-6; D is unresolved. The CDR3 consists of 16 residues. Germline loops: CDR1 DFQATT, CDR2 SNEGSKA (reference sequence). The ends were cut back, 5 bases at V and 0 bases at J, with 14 bases in the middle. For the CDR3, the DNA is TGCAGTGCTGTTCGACGGCAGAGCTCCTATAATTCACCCCTCCACTTT. Its protein is CSAVRRQSSYNSPLHF.

The V gene is TRBV7-3, the J gene TRBJ1-6; possibly TRBD1 for D (5 bases). In germline, CDR1 is SGHTA, CDR2 FQGTGA. Trimming pared 5 bases from V and 7 bases from J, leaving 9 bases between. This CDR3 spans 13 amino acids. Written as DNA, the CDR3 is TGTGCCAGCAGCCCGACAGCAAATTCACCCCTCCACTTT. It translates to CASSPTANSPLHF.

The gene calls are TRBV29-1 and TRBJ2-5, with D tentatively TRBD1 (6 bases). The germline V gene encodes CDR1 SQVTM and CDR2 ANQGSEA. The CDR3 contains 11 residues. V lost 4 bases and J lost 5, with 8 bases in between. Here the CDR3 reads CSVGGPETQYF. CDR3 sequence (DNA): TGCAGCGTTGGGGGGCCGGAGACCCAGTACTTC.

There are many counts of this clonotype. This chain uses TRBV3-1 with TRBJ1-2; tentative D call: TRBD1 (5 bases). Trimming cost V 4 bases and J 7 bases, with 16 bases left between them. CDR1 and CDR2 from the germline V gene are LGHDT and YNNKEL (reference sequence). The CDR3 has 14 amino acids. The CDR3 region is CASSRGEGGVGYTF. Written as DNA, the CDR3 is TGTGCCAGCAGCCGAGGGGAAGGAGGGGTTGGCTACACCTTC.